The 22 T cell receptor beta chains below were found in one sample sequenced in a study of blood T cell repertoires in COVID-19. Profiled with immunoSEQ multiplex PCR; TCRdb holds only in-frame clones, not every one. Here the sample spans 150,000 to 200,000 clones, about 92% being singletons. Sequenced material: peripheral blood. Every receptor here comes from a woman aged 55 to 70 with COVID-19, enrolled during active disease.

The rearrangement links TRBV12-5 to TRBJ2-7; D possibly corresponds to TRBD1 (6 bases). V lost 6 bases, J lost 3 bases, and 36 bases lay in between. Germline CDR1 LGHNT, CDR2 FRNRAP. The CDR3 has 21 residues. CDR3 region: CASGPELLAPVGALRGYEQYF. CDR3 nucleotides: TGTGCTAGTGGGCCTGAACTTTTAGCCCCGGTCGGGGCCCTCAGGGGCTACGAGCAGTACTTC.

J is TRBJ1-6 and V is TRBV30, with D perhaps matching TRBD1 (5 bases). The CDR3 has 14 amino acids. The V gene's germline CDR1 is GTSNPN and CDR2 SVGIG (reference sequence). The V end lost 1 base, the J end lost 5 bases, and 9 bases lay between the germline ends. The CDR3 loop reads CAWSARGDNSPLHF. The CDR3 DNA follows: TGTGCCTGGAGTGCTCGGGGGGATAATTCACCCCTCCACTTT.

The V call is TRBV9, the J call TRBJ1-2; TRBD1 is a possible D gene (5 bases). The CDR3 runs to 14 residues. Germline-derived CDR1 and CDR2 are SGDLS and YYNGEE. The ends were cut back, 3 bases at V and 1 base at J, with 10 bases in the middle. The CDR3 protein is CASSADRLNYGYTF. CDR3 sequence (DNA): TGTGCCAGCAGCGCCGACAGACTTAACTATGGCTACACCTTC.

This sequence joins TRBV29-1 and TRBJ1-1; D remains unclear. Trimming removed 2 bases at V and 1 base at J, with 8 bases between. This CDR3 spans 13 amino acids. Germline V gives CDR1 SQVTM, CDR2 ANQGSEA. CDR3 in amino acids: CSVESAANTEAFF. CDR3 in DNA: TGCAGCGTTGAATCGGCGGCGAACACTGAAGCTTTCTTT.

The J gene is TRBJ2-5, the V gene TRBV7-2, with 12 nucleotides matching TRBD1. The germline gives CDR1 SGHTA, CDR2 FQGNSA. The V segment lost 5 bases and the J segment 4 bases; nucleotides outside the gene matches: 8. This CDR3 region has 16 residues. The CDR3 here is CASSITRDRGLETQYF. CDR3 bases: TGTGCCAGCAGCATAACCCGGGACAGGGGGCTAGAGACCCAGTACTTC. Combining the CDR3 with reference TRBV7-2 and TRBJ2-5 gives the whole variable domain GAGVSQSPSNKVTEKGKDVELRCDPISGHTALYWYRQSLGQGLEFLIYFQGNSAPDKSGLPSDRFSAERTGGSVSTLTIQRTQQEDSAVYLCASSITRDRGLETQYFGPGTRLLVL.

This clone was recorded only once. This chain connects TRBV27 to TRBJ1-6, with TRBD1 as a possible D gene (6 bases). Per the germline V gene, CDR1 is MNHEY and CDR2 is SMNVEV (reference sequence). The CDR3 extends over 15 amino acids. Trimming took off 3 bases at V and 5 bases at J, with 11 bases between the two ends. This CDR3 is CASSLGAVNNSPLHF. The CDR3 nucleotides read TGTGCCAGCAGTTTGGGGGCCGTAAATAATTCACCCCTCCACTTT.

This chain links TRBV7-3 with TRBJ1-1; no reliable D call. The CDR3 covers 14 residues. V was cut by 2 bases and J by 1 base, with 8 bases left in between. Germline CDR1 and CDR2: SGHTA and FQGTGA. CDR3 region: CASSLDTENTEAFF. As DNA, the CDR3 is TGTGCCAGCAGCTTAGACACGGAGAACACTGAAGCTTTCTTT.

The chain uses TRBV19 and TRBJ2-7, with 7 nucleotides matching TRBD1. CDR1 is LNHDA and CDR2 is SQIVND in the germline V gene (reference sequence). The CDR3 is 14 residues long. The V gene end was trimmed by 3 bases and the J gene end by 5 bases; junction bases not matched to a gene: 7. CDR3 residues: CASSIGGQRNEQYF. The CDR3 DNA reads TGTGCCAGTAGTATTGGGGGACAGAGGAACGAGCAGTACTTC.

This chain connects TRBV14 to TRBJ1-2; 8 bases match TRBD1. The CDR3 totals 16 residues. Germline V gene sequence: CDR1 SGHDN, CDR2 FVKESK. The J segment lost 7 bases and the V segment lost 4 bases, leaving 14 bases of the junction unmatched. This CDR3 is CASSRKHSGQGGGYTF. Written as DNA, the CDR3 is TGTGCCAGCAGCCGGAAACATTCTGGACAGGGTGGTGGCTACACCTTC.

The CDR3 region has the DNA TGTGCCAGCAGCTCCAGCTCCTACAATGAGCAGTTCTTC. Translation: CASSSSSYNEQFF. This chain uses TRBV7-2 with TRBJ2-1; D gene unclear. Deletions cut 4 bases from V and 0 bases from J, with 4 bases between. The CDR3 spans 13 residues. CDR1 SGHTA and CDR2 FQGNSA come from the germline V gene.

The CDR3 DNA reads as TGTGCCAGCAGCTTGACAGTACGTGACGGAAACACCATATATTTT. Translated, it gives CASSLTVRDGNTIYF. The chain uses TRBV11-2 and TRBJ1-3, with D possibly TRBD1 on 5 matching bases. The CDR3 has 15 residues. Trimming removed 3 bases at V and 4 bases at J, with 13 bases between. Germline lookup yields CDR1 SGHAT and CDR2 FQNNGV.

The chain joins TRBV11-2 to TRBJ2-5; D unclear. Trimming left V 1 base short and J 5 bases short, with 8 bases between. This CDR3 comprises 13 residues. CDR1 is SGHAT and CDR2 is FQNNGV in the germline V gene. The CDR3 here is CASSLVTGETQYF. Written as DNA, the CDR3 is TGTGCCAGCAGCTTAGTGACGGGTGAGACCCAGTACTTC.

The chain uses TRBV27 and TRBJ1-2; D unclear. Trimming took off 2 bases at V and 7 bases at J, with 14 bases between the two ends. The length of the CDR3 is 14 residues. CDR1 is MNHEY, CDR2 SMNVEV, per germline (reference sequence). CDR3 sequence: CASSLGLLFPGYTF. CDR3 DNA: TGTGCCAGCAGTTTAGGACTCCTTTTCCCTGGCTACACCTTC.

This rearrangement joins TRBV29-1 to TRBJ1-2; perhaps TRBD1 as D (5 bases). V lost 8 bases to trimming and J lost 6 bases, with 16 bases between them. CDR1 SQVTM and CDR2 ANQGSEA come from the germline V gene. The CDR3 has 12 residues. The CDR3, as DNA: TGCAGCCCTTGGACCCAAGGGGATGGCTACACCTTC. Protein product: CSPWTQGDGYTF.

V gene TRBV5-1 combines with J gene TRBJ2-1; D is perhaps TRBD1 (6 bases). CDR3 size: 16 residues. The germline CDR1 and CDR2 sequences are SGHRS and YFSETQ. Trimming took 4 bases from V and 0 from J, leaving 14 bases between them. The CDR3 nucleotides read TGCGCCAGCAGCACGGGACATTTGAGCTCCTACAATGAGCAGTTCTTC. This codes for CASSTGHLSSYNEQFF.

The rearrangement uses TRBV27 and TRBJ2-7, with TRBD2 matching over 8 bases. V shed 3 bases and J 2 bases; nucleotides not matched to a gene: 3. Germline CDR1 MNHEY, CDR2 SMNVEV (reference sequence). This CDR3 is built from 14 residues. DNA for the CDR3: TGTGCCAGCAGTTTTCGGGGGGGTCCCTACGAGCAGTACTTC. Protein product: CASSFRGGPYEQYF.

The CDR3 DNA sequence: TGTGCCAGCAGCCGCGAACAGGGGGCTTTCACTGAAGCTTTCTTT. Residues: CASSREQGAFTEAFF. The chain combines TRBV6-5 with TRBJ1-1, with 9 bases lining up with TRBD1. V shed 6 bases, J shed 4 bases, and the junction held 9 bases outside the gene matches. The CDR3 runs 15 residues. Germline V gene sequence: CDR1 MNHEY, CDR2 SVGAGI.

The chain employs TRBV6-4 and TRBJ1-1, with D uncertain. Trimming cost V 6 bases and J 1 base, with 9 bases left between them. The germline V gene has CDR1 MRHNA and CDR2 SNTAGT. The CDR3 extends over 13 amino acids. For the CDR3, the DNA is TGTGCCAGCAGCCCCTCAGGGAACACTGAAGCTTTCTTT. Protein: CASSPSGNTEAFF.

CDR3 DNA sequence: TGCGCCAGCAGCTCCCGGACTAATATGAACACTGAAGCTTTCTTT. Protein sequence: CASSSRTNMNTEAFF. V gene TRBV5-1 combines with J gene TRBJ1-1; D is ambiguous. Trimming pared 3 bases from V and 0 bases from J, leaving 12 bases between. The germline gives CDR1 SGHRS, CDR2 YFSETQ. The CDR3 extends over 15 amino acids. The full variable domain, in which reference TRBV5-1 and TRBJ1-1 provide the parts outside the CDR3, is KAGVTQTPRYLIKTRGQQVTLSCSPISGHRSVSWYQQTPGQGLQFLFEYFSETQRNKGNFPGRFSGRQFSNSRSEMNVSTLELGDSALYLCASSSRTNMNTEAFFGQGTRLTVV.

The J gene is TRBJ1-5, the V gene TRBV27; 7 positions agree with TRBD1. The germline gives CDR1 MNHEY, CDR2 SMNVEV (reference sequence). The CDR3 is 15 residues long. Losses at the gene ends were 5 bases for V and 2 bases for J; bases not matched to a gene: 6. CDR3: CASSVDRVGNQPQHF. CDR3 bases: TGTGCCAGCAGTGTAGACAGGGTCGGCAATCAGCCCCAGCATTTT.

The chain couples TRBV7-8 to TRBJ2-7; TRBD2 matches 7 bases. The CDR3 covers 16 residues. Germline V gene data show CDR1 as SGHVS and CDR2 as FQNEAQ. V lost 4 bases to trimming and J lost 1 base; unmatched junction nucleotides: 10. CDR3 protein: CASSWYPSGVSYEQYF. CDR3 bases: TGTGCCAGCAGCTGGTATCCCAGCGGGGTTTCCTACGAGCAGTACTTC.

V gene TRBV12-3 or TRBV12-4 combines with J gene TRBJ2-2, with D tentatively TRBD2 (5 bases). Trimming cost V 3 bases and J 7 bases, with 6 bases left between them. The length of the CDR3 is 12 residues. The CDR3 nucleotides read TGTGCCAGCAGTTTCGAGGGCGGGGAGCTGTTTTTT. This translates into CASSFEGGELFF.